This TCR beta chain was captured by sequencing in a study of T-cell memory formation after mild COVID-19. The CDR3 is 14 amino acids. Germline values: CDR1 DFQATT, CDR2 SNEGSKA (reference sequence). Trimming left V 4 bases short and J 3 bases short, with 16 bases between. Constant-segment primers were used for 5'RACE, and the resulting TCR alpha and TCR beta cDNA libraries carried sample barcodes and UMIs. TCRdb re-called the 5' RACE reads with MiXCR, one entry per CDR3 protein. The sample shows approximately 500,000 distinct CDR3 sequences, 20% to 30% of them seen only once. Study results and limitations: CD4+ clones that contracted lay mainly in CM and EM; CD8+ ones lay in EMRA. Pre-infection memory already had some responding clones, implying cross-reactive memory joined. What remained unconfirmed was the SARS-CoV-2 specificity of second-wave clones peaking on day 37.

As for this clonotype: Antigen specificity is unknown.

The specimen was PBMCs or a T cell subset sorted from them (not recorded which). The chain carries TRBV20-1 and TRBJ2-7, with D hard to call. The origin of this receptor is an adult woman who had mild COVID-19 (a few samples of this study predate the infection). Cell type and time point are not known. The CDR3 nucleotides are TGCAGTGCTAAGGGTTTAGGCGGCGGCTACGAGCAGTACTTC. Translated: CSAKGLGGGYEQYF.